Here is one TCR beta chain with its context. Its specificity is not known. Produced via immunoSEQ multiplex PCR; TCRdb's table is partial and in-frame only. The data show some 150,000 clones, 80% to 90% seen once. These data belong to a study of T cell responses to AZD1222 COVID-19 vaccine. As for the study in general: Both about-4-week and about-12-week second-dose recipients were combined. Study-level results: Unmutated variant regions are reportedly the target of nearly half of TCRs that are spike-specific. Among vaccine-associated CD4 TCRs, coverage spanned spike, with dominance at 160-218 and 743-854.

Trimming left V 2 bases short and J 1 base short, with 11 bases between. Germline V lookup: CDR1 PRHDT, CDR2 FYEKMQ (reference sequence). This CDR3 spans 15 amino acids. The specimen comprised peripheral blood, sampled on day 0 of AZD1222 vaccination. The rearrangement uses TRBV13 and TRBJ1-1, with a possible D match to TRBD1 (6 bases). This TCR was sampled from an adult in good health. The CDR3, as DNA: TGTGCCAGCAGCTTAAAACAGGGCGGGAACACTGAAGCTTTCTTT. Encoded protein: CASSLKQGGNTEAFF.